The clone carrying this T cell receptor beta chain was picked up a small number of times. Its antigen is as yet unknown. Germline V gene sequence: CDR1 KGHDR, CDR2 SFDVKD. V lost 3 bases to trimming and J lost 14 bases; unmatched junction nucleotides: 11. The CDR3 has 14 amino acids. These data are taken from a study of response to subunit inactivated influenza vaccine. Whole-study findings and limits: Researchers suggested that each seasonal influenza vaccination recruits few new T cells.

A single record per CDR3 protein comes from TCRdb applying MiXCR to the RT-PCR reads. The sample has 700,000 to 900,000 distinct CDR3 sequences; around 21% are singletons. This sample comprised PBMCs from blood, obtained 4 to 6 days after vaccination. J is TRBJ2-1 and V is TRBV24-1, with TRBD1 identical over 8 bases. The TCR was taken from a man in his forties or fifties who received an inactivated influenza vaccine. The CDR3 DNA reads TGTGCCACCAGTGATGTCAAAGGACAGGGACGGGAGTTCTTC. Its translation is CATSDVKGQGREFF.